This TCR beta chain was obtained from a study of shared clonotypes between healthy human individuals. As processed by the authors: Junction-only sequences without quality scores were provided by ImmunoSEQ, so filtering was different. Clones were read by immunoSEQ multiplex PCR, and TCRdb kept only the in-frame ones, dropping some. The V and J calls and clone size are taken from that table; D and trimming were inferred from the DNA. Here the sample spans some 2,400,000 clones, 95% being singletons. The clonotype originates from a young man in good health. Sequenced material: naive CD4+ T cells sorted from blood. Subset noted: CD45RA+ positively selected.

The CDR3: CASSGIKQGANEKLFF. The CDR3, as DNA: TGCGCCAGCAGTGGGATAAAACAGGGGGCGAATGAAAAACTGTTTTTT. The chain is built from TRBV10-1 and TRBJ1-4; 9 nucleotides agree with TRBD1. Germline-derived CDR1 and CDR2 are WNHNN and SYGVQD (reference sequence). V lost 4 bases and J lost 5; bases outside the gene matches: 8. This CDR3 is 16 amino acids long.